This note documents a single T cell receptor (beta chain) sequence. Its target is not known. The germline CDR1 and CDR2 sequences are SGHTA and FQGNSA. V was clipped by 5 bases and J by 0 bases, with 13 bases between them. The length of the CDR3 is 15 residues. TCRdb keeps only in-frame clones here, not all; method: immunoSEQ multiplex PCR. The sample lists roughly 30,000 clones, about 81% occurring once. The data are from a study of somatic mutations in cytotoxic T cells in rheumatoid arthritis. About the study: Blood (approximately 30 ml EDTA) from each patient was taken right after diagnosis, before any treatment.

Findings of the study overall: No significant CD8+ T-cell clonality difference was found between rheumatoid arthritis patients and age-matched controls.

Flow cytometry was used to check the purity of CD4+ and CD8+ cells, which had been isolated by positive magnetic bead selection. This chain connects TRBV7-2 to TRBJ2-5; the D is unclear. The TCR comes from an adult with rheumatoid arthritis. The sample taken for sequencing was CD8+ T cells sorted from blood. The CDR3 loop is CASSLAAPYQETQYF. CDR3 DNA: TGTGCCAGCAGCCTCGCCGCCCCGTACCAAGAGACCCAGTACTTC.